This T cell receptor (beta chain) was observed in a study of T cells after yellow fever vaccination. In germline, CDR1 is DFQATT, CDR2 SNEGSKA (reference sequence). Trimming cost V 0 bases and J 0 bases, with 12 bases left between them. CDR3 length equals 16 residues. From the 5' RACE reads, TCRdb called clonotypes with MiXCR, one entry per CDR3 protein. The table includes approximately 600,000 distinct CDR3 sequences, 9% to 15% detected once. The chain is built from TRBV20-1 and TRBJ2-1; tentatively, D is TRBD2 (6 bases). The sequence derives from a man aged 30 to 39 who received the YFV17D yellow fever vaccine. This specimen was PBMCs, taken on the day of the yellow fever booster vaccination. The CDR3 spells CSARDVGTPSYNEQFF. CDR3 in DNA: TGCAGTGCTAGAGATGTAGGGACTCCCTCCTACAATGAGCAGTTCTTC.